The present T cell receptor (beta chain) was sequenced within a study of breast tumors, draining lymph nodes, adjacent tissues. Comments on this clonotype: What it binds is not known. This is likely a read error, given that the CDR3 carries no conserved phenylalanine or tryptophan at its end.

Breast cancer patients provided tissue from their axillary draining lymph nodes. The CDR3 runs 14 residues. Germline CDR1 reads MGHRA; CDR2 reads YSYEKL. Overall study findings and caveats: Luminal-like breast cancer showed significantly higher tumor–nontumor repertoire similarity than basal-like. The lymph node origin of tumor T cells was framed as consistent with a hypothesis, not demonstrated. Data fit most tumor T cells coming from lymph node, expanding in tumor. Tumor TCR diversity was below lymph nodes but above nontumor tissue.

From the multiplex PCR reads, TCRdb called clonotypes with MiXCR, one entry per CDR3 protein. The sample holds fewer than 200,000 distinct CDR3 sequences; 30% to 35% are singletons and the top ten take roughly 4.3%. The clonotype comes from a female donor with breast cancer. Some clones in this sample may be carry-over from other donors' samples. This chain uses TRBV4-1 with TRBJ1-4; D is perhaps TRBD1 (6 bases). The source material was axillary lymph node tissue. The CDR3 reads CASSQEFGGLKLFS. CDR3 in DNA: TGTGCCAGCAGCCAAGAGTTTGGGGGCCTTAAACTGTTTTCT.